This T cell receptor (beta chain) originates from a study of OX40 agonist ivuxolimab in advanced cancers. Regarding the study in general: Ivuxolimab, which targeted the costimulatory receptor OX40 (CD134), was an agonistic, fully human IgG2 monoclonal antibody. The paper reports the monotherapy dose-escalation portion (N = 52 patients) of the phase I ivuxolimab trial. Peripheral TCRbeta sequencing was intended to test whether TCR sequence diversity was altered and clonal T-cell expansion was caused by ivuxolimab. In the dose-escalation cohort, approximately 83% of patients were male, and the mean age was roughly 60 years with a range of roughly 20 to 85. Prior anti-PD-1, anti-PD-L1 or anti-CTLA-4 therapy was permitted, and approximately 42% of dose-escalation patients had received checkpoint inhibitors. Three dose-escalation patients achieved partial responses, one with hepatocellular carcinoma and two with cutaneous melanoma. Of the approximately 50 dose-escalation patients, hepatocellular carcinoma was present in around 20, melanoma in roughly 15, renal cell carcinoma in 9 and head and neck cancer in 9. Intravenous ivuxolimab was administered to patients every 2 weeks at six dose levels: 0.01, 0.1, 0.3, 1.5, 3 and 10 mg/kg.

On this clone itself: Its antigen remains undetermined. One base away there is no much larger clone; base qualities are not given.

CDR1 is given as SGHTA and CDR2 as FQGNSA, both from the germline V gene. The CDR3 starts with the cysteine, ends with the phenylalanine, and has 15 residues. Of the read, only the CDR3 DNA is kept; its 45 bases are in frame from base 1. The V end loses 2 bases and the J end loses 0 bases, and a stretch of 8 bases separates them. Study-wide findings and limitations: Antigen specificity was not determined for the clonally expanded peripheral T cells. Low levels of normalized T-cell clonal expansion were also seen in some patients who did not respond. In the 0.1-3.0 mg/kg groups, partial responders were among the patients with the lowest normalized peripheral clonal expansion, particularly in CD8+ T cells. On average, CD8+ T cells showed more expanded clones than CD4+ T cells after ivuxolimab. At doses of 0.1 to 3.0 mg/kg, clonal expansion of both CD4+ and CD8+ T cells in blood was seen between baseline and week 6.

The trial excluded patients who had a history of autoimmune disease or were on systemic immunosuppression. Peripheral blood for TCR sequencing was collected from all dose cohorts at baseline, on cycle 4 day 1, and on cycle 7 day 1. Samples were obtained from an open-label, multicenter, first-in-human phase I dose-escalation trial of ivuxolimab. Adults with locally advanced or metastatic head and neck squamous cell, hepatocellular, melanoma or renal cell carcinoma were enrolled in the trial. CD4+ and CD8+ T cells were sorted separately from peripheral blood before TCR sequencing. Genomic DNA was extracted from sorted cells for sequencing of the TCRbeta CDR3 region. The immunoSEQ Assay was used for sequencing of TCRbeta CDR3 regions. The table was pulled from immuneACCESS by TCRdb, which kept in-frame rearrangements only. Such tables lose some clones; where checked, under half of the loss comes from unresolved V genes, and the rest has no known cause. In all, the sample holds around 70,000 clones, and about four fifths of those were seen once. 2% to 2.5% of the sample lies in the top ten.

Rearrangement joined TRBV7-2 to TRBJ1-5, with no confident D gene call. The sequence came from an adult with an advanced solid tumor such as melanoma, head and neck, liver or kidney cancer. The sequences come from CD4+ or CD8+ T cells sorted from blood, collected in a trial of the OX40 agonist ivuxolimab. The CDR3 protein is CASSLTVNSNQPQHF. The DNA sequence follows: TGTGCCAGCAGCTTAACGGTTAATAGCAATCAGCCCCAGCATTTT.